This T cell receptor beta chain is from a study of T cell responses to AZD1222 COVID-19 vaccine. At the level of the study: Whether given at about 4 or about 12 weeks, second doses were pooled. Study-level results: Regions left unmutated in variants are reportedly the target of nearly half of spike-specific TCRs.

The data were produced by immunoSEQ multiplex PCR, yet TCRdb's version contains in-frame clones alone and is incomplete. The table records some 130,000 clones, about 90% of them present only once. Losses at the gene ends were 1 base for V and 6 bases for J; bases not matched to a gene: 9. This CDR3 has 16 residues. CDR1 LNHNV and CDR2 YYDKDF come from the germline V gene (reference sequence). Turning to this clone: Antigen specificity is unknown.

The rearrangement joins TRBV15 to TRBJ2-1, with TRBD2 identical over 7 bases. The starting material was peripheral blood, obtained on day 0 of AZD1222 vaccination. The TCR originated in an adult in good health. The CDR3 coding sequence is TGTGCCACCAGCAGAGGTAGGGCGGGAGTTATCAATGAGCAGTTCTTC. The encoded protein is CATSRGRAGVINEQFF. The full variable domain, with the rest looked up from reference TRBV15 and TRBJ2-1, is DAMVIQNPRYQVTQFGKPVTLSCSQTLNHNVMYWYQQKSSQAPKLLFHYYDKDFNNEADTPDNFQSRRPNTSFCFLDIRSPGLGDTAMYLCATSRGRAGVINEQFFGPGTRLTVL.